This TCR beta chain was documented in a study of cytomegalovirus exposure and HLA in healthy donors. Study-wide findings and caveats: Rare sequences made up most TCRs, while some public TCRs were found in many donors.

As regards this clone: Antigen: not known.

Using immunoSEQ multiplex PCR, the repertoire was profiled, and TCRdb retains in-frame clones only, with some absent. The sample has about 140,000 clones; roughly 88% are singletons. This CDR3 has 15 residues. Trimming left V 0 bases short and J 0 bases short, with 7 bases between. CDR1 and CDR2 (germline): SGHRS, YFSETQ. V is TRBV5-1 and J is TRBJ2-1; D gene uncertain. Material: PBMCs. The clonotype was recovered from a woman younger than 30 in good health and CMV-seropositive. CDR3 residues: CASSLGGSSYNEQFF. CDR3 bases: TGCGCCAGCAGCTTGGGAGGAAGCTCCTACAATGAGCAGTTCTTC.